The 4 T cell receptor beta chains below come from one sample, sequenced in a study of OX40 agonist ivuxolimab in advanced cancers. The method was immunoSEQ multiplex PCR; TCRdb's version includes in-frame clones alone and lacks a portion of them. In the table there are some 94,000 clones, more than 85% of which are singletons. Sample: CD4+ or CD8+ T cells sorted from blood, taken in a trial of the OX40 agonist ivuxolimab. These receptors were collected from an adult with an advanced solid tumor such as melanoma, head and neck, liver or kidney cancer.

This clone was seen a single time. The J gene is TRBJ1-1, the V gene TRBV20-1; D is unresolved. This CDR3 region has 11 residues. The germline gives CDR1 DFQATT, CDR2 SNEGSKA (reference sequence). Deletions cut 5 bases from V and 8 bases from J, with 12 bases between. CDR3 in amino acids: CSALSVSEAFF. The CDR3 DNA is TGCAGTGCTCTATCGGTTTCGGAAGCTTTCTTT.

The chain combines TRBV4-1 with TRBJ2-5; 7 nucleotides line up with TRBD1. The end of the DNA is better explained by TRBJ2-7, so the J call may be wrong. Germline loops: CDR1 MGHRA, CDR2 YSYEKL. This CDR3 spans 15 amino acids. CDR3 nucleotides: TGCGCCAGCAGCGTAGAACAGGGGTTCTCCTACGAGCAGTACTTC. Translated: CASSVEQGFSYEQYF.

This chain joins TRBV14 and TRBJ1-3; D might be TRBD1 (6 bases). V lost 0 bases to trimming and J lost 0 bases, with 9 bases between them. Germline-derived CDR1 and CDR2 are SGHDN and FVKESK. This CDR3 is built from 16 residues. The CDR3 DNA reads as TGTGCCAGCAGCCAAGATGGGACAAGCTCTGGAAACACCATATATTTT. It translates to CASSQDGTSSGNTIYF.

The chain employs TRBV10-2 and TRBJ2-1, with D tentatively TRBD1 or TRBD2 (6 bases each). The V gene's germline CDR1 is WSHSY and CDR2 SAAADI. Trimming removed 7 bases from V and 5 bases from J, with 15 bases in between. The CDR3 is 14 amino acids. The chain's CDR3 is CASTGGGPDNEQFF. CDR3 DNA sequence: TGCGCCAGCACCGGAGGGGGGCCTGACAATGAGCAGTTCTTC.